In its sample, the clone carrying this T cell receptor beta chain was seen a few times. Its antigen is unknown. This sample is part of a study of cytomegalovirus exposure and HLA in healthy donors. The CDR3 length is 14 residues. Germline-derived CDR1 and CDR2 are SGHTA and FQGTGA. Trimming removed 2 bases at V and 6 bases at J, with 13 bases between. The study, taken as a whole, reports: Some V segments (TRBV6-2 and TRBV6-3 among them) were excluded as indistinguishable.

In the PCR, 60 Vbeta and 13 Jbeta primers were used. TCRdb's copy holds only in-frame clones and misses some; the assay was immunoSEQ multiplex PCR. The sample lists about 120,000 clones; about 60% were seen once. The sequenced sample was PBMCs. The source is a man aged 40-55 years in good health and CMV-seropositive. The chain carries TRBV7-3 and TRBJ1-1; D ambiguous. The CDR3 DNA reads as TGTGCCAGCAGCTTATCCCAGGCAACCCCTGAAGCTTTCTTT. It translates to CASSLSQATPEAFF.